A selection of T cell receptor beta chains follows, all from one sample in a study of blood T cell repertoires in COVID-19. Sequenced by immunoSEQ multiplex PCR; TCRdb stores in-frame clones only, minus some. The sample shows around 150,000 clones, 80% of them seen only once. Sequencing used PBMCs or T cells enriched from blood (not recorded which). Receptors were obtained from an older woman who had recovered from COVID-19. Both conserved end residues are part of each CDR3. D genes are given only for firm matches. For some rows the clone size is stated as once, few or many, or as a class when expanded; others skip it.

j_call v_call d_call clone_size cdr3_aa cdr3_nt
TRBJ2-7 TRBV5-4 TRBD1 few CASSFTGGYEQYF TGTGCCAGCAGCTTCACAGGGGGCTACGAGCAGTACTTC
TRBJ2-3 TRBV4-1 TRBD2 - CASSQEREGRTDTQYF TGCGCCAGCAGCCAAGAGAGGGAGGGTCGGACAGATACGCAGTATTTT
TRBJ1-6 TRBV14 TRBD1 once CASSQMGTGRNSPLHF TGTGCCAGCAGCCAGATGGGGACAGGGAGGAATTCACCCCTCCACTTT
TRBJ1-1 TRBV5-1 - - CASSDQVNTEAFF TGCGCCAGCAGCGATCAGGTAAACACTGAAGCTTTCTTT
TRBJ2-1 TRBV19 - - CASSPGVYNEQFF TGTGCCAGTAGCCCGGGGGTCTACAATGAGCAGTTCTTC
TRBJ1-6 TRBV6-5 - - CASSWATYNSPLHF TGTGCCAGCTCGTGGGCGACCTATAATTCACCCCTCCACTTT
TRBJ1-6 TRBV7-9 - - CASSLDRTPSPLHF TGTGCCAGCAGCTTAGACAGAACACCTTCACCCCTCCACTTT
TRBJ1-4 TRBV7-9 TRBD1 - CASSLPDREKLFF TGTGCCAGCAGCTTACCGGACAGGGAAAAACTGTTTTTT
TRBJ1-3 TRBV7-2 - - CASSPPGFSGNTIYF TGTGCCAGCAGCCCACCGGGATTCTCTGGAAACACCATATATTTT
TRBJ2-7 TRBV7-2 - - CASSLLSVRYF TGTGCCAGCAGCTTATTGTCAGTACGCTACTTC
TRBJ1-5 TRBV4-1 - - CASSQGASNQPQHF TGCGCCAGCAGCCAAGGAGCCTCCAATCAGCCCCAGCATTTT
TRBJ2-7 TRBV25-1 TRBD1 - CASRGQGEAYEQYF TGTGCCAGCAGGGGACAGGGAGAAGCCTACGAGCAGTACTTC
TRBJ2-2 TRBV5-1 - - CASSSLMTNTGELFF TGCGCCAGCAGCTCGCTAATGACTAACACCGGGGAGCTGTTTTTT
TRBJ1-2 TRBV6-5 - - CASRQGFNYGYTF TGTGCCAGCAGGCAGGGGTTCAACTATGGCTACACCTTC
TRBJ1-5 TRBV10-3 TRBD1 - CAISTQGLDQPQHF TGTGCCATCAGTACACAGGGGCTCGATCAGCCCCAGCATTTT
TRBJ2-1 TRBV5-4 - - CASSLELTQNEQFF TGTGCCAGCAGCTTGGAACTAACACAAAATGAGCAGTTCTTC
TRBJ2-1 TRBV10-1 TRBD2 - CASSAFGGGSYNEQFF TGCGCCAGCAGTGCATTCGGCGGGGGATCCTACAATGAGCAGTTCTTC
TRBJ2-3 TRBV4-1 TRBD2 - CASSQGAGGTDTQYF TGCGCCAGCAGCCAAGGAGCGGGGGGCACAGATACGCAGTATTTT
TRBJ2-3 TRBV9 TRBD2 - CASSRAGGPPDTQYF TGTGCCAGCAGCCGAGCGGGGGGGCCCCCAGATACGCAGTATTTT
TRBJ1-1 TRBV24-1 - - CATSREMDRHFMNTEAFF TGTGCCACCAGTCGTGAAATGGACAGACACTTTATGAACACTGAAGCTTTCTTT
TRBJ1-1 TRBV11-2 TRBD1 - CASSEWPGTAKNTEAFF TGTGCCAGCAGCGAATGGCCCGGGACAGCTAAGAACACTGAAGCTTTCTTT
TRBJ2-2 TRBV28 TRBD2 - CASSLGGAGELFF TGTGCCAGCAGTTTAGGGGGGGCCGGGGAGCTGTTTTTT
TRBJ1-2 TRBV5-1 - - CASSGYRETGTNYGYTF TGCGCCAGCAGCGGGTACAGGGAAACGGGGACAAACTATGGCTACACCTTC
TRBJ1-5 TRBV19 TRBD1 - CASSTLGQVDQPQHF TGTGCCAGTAGTACCCTTGGACAGGTTGATCAGCCCCAGCATTTT
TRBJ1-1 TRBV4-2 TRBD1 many CASSQDSRQGDTEAFF TGTGCCAGCAGCCAAGATAGTAGACAGGGTGACACTGAAGCTTTCTTT
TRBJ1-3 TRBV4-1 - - CASSHGQHRGDTIYF TGCGCCAGCAGCCACGGACAGCACCGTGGGGACACCATATATTTT
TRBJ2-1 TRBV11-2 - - CASSLTSYNEQFF TGTGCCAGCAGCTTAACTTCCTACAATGAGCAGTTCTTC
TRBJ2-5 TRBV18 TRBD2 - CASSPVTSGTETQYF TGTGCCAGCTCACCCGTTACTAGCGGTACAGAGACCCAGTACTTC
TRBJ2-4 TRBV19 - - CASSIDLRGTKNIQYF TGTGCCAGTAGTATAGATCTACGGGGTACCAAAAACATTCAGTACTTC
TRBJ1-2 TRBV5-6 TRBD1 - CASNFPGQGKNGYTF TGTGCCAGCAACTTTCCGGGACAGGGAAAAAATGGCTACACCTTC
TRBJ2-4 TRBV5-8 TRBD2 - CASSLAGGAKNIQYF TGTGCCAGCAGCTTGGCGGGGGGGGCCAAAAACATTCAGTACTTC
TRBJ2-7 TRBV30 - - CAWSVSQGPLYEQYF TGTGCCTGGAGTGTATCACAGGGCCCCCTCTACGAGCAGTACTTC
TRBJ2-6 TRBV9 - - CAGPWSGANVLTF TGTGCCGGGCCGTGGTCTGGGGCCAACGTCCTGACTTTC
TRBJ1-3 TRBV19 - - CASSITGSGNTIYF TGTGCCAGTAGTATTACAGGTTCTGGAAACACCATATATTTT
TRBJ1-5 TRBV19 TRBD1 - CASDARGQGVGQPQHF TGTGCCAGCGACGCTCGGGGACAGGGAGTAGGGCAGCCCCAGCATTTT
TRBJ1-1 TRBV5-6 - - CASSLALTEAFF TGTGCCAGCAGCTTGGCTTTGACTGAAGCTTTCTTT